What follows is one TCR beta chain and its context. These data come from a study of low-dose radiotherapy and immunotherapy resistance in tumors. The time point denotes: after trial treatment. Regarding treatment: LDRT plus nivolumab, ipilimumab, low-dose cyclophosphamide and aspirin (RACIN trial). Gene-specific TRAV and TRBV primers were used for first-strand cDNA, covering alpha and beta chains. Amplification, which lasted 20 PCR cycles, used a constant-region primer and V-primer adapter to amplify TCRs. Each CDR3 protein gets one entry after TCRdb re-called the reads with MiXCR. The sample lists 95,000 to 100,000 distinct CDR3 sequences; roughly 20% were seen once. V shed 5 bases and J shed 5 bases, with 15 bases lying between them. The CDR3 is 15 residues long. Germline V gene sequence: CDR1 MGHRA, CDR2 YSYEKL.

The specimen comprised PBMCs, sampled after low-dose radiotherapy plus immunotherapy. The chain recombines TRBV4-1 with TRBJ2-2; a possible D gene is TRBD2 (6 bases). This clonotype originated in a male donor with prostate cancer. The CDR3 region has the DNA TGCGCCAGCAGCGCCGCCCAGGGAGGAACCGGGGAGCTGTTTTTT. It specifies CASSAAQGGTGELFF.